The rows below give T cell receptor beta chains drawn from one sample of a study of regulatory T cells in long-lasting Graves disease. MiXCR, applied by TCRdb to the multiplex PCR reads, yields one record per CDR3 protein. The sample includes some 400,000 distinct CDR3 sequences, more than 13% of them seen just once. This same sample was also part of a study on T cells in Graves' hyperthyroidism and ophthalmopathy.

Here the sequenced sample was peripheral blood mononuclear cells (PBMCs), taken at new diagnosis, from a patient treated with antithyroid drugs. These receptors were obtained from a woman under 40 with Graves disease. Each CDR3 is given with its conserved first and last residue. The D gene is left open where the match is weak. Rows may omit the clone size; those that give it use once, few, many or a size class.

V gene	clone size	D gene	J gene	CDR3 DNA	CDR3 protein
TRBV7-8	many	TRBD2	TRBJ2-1	TGTGCCAGCAGCTTAGGACTGTTAGCGGGACATGGTGATGAGCAGTTCTTC	CASSLGLLAGHGDEQFF
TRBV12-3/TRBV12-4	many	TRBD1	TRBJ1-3	TGTGCCAGCACCCCGACAGGGGCCTTCTCTGGAAACACCATATATTTT	CASTPTGAFSGNTIYF
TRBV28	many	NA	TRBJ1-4	TGTGCCAGCAGTCAGGGCGGTTCGGATGAAAAACTGTTTTTT	CASSQGGSDEKLFF
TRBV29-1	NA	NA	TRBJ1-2	TGCAGCGTTGAACAGTATGGCTACACCTTC	CSVEQYGYTF
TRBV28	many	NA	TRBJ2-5	TGTGCCAGCACCCTCCGGGCCCTACCCGAAGAGACCCAGTACTTC	CASTLRALPEETQYF
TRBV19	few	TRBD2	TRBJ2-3	TGTGCCAGTAGTATAGATCACGGGACTAGCGGGAGAGAGAGTACAGATACGCAGTATTTT	CASSIDHGTSGRESTDTQYF
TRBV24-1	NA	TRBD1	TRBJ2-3	TGTGCCACCAGGACAGGGGACACAGATACGCAGTATTTT	CATRTGDTDTQYF
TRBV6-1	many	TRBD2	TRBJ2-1	TGTGCCAGCAGGCGTAGCGGGACCTACAATGAGCAGTTCTTC	CASRRSGTYNEQFF
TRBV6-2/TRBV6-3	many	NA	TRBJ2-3	TGTGCCAGCAGTCTGGCCACAGCCGATACGCAGTATTTT	CASSLATADTQYF
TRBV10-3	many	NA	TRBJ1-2	TGTGCCATCAGTGAGACCCGCCCTTATGGCTACACCTTC	CAISETRPYGYTF
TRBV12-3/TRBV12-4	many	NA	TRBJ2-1	TGTGCCAGCAGTTTAGGTTCGGCCCTCAATGAGCAGTTCTTC	CASSLGSALNEQFF